This is a list of T cell receptor beta chains from one sample in a study of blood T cell repertoires in COVID-19. This table comes from immunoSEQ multiplex PCR, and its TCRdb copy is limited to in-frame clones, with some not included. Here the sample spans around 250,000 clones, over 75% being singletons. Sequencing was carried out using peripheral blood. Receptor source: a man in his forties or fifties with active or convalescent COVID-19. Each CDR3 is given without its conserved first and last residue. Each record gives: V gene, J gene, CDR3 protein.

TRBV6-1	TRBJ1-1	ASNEFRGNTEAF
TRBV6-5	TRBJ2-7	ASRTTGGAYEQY
TRBV7-3	TRBJ1-1	ASSLTWTGNTEAF
TRBV6-6	TRBJ1-5	ATRDREDQPQH
TRBV30	TRBJ1-2	AWEGQGYGYT
TRBV23-1	TRBJ1-1	ASSQSKGPGQKNTEAF
TRBV7-9	TRBJ2-7	ASSSWTGGGYEQY
TRBV18	TRBJ2-1	ASSPLAGWVNEQF
TRBV5-1	TRBJ2-3	ASSLVESTDTQY
TRBV7-9	TRBJ1-6	ASSLGGTGFNSPLH
TRBV29-1	TRBJ1-1	SVAPGQGVTEAF
TRBV4-3	TRBJ2-7	ASSQEHNPQGAREQY
TRBV30	TRBJ1-5	AWRGPGGNQPQH
TRBV19	TRBJ1-1	ASRGASMNTEAF
TRBV10-2	TRBJ2-1	ASRLRLGNNEQF
TRBV4-3	TRBJ2-2	ASSQVRTGELF
TRBV6-6	TRBJ2-5	ASSSLGQGQETQY
TRBV5-1	TRBJ1-2	ASSLADSPNYGYT
TRBV4-3	TRBJ2-1	ASSPSSRGLINEQF
TRBV25-1	TRBJ2-3	ASSDSGRGGDTQY
TRBV27	TRBJ2-1	ASRSLQGYPQF
TRBV5-4	TRBJ1-1	ASFHSQGNTEAF
TRBV2	TRBJ2-3	ASSLASPDTQY
TRBV5-1	TRBJ2-2	ASSKLEMNTGELF
TRBV6-5	TRBJ2-3	ASSYGTSPPDTQY
TRBV28	TRBJ2-7	ASSPRTGSSYEQY
TRBV15	TRBJ2-1	ATSTSGRSYNEQF
TRBV5-1	TRBJ2-2	ASSPRTSGMATGELF
TRBV7-2	TRBJ2-1	ASRPDRESYNEQF
TRBV5-1	TRBJ2-7	ASSLGSGGAYEQY
TRBV29-1	TRBJ2-7	SGRGVGQGSYEQY
TRBV21-1	TRBJ2-2	ASRQTDRGVNTGELF
TRBV7-8	TRBJ2-2	ASSLAHRAGGELF
TRBV19	TRBJ2-5	STTGLAGERGTQY
TRBV11-3	TRBJ2-2	ASSLGVRLGSGELF
TRBV5-4	TRBJ1-1	ASSLTGVNTEAF
TRBV11-2	TRBJ2-1	ASSSGTGFGSEQF
TRBV19	TRBJ2-7	ASSIMGGSSYEQY
TRBV28	TRBJ1-1	ATPAGTGNTEAF
TRBV30	TRBJ2-1	AWSPGPPGGNEQF
TRBV6-4	TRBJ1-6	ASSEGTYRSPLH
TRBV11-2	TRBJ2-7	ASSLKRESYEQY
TRBV5-1	TRBJ1-1	ASSSTGINTEAF
TRBV7-2	TRBJ2-1	ASSRRPGLAGEEQF
TRBV5-6	TRBJ1-5	ASSLTGFNQPQH
TRBV30	TRBJ2-7	AWSGDYTSYEQY
TRBV28	TRBJ1-6	ASSPYQGYNSPLH
TRBV2	TRBJ1-6	ASSPGGSYNSPLH
TRBV19	TRBJ2-7	ASSMGLAGGPYEQY